What follows is one TCR beta chain and its context. Germline V CDR1 and CDR2: SGHAT, FQNNGV. Deletions cut 4 bases from V and 5 bases from J, with 9 bases between. The CDR3 totals 14 residues. The sample is drawn from a study of blood T cell repertoires in COVID-19. Per the authors' pipeline: Estimation of nucleated cell counts was performed using reference gene primer amplification. Produced via immunoSEQ multiplex PCR; TCRdb's table is partial and in-frame only. Clone size and V and J calls were adopted from that table, with D and trimming inferred from the DNA. The sample lists about 130,000 clones; approximately 80% were seen once.

The chain recombines TRBV11-2 with TRBJ1-6; TRBD1 is a possible D gene (6 bases). The clonotype originates from a woman in her sixties or seventies with acute or convalescent COVID-19. The sequenced material came from peripheral blood. CDR3 loop: CASSSQGNNSPLHF. CDR3 nucleotides: TGTGCCAGCAGCTCACAGGGTAATAATTCACCCCTCCACTTT.